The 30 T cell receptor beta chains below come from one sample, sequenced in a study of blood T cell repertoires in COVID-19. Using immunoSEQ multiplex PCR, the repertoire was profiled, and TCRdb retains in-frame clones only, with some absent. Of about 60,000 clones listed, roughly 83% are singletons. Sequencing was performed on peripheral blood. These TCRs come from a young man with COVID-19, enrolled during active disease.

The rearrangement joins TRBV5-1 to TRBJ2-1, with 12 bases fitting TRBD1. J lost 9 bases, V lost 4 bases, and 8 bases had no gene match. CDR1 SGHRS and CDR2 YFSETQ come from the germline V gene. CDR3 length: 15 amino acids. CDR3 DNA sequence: TGCGCCAGCAGCCGGGTTGGGACAGGGGGCGGTGAGCAGTTCTTC. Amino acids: CASSRVGTGGGEQFF.

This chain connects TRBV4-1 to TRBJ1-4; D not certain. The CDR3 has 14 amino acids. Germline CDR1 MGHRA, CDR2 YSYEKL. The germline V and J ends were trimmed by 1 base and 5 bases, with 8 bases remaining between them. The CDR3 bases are TGCGCCAGCAGCCAAGGGGCAGTGAATGAAAAACTGTTTTTT. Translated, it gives CASSQGAVNEKLFF.

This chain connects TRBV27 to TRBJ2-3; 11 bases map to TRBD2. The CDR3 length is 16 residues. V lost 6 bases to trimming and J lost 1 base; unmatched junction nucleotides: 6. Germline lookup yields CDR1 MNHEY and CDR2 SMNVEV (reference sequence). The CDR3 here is CASRTSGRAGTDTQYF. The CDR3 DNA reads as TGTGCCAGCAGAACTAGCGGGAGAGCTGGCACAGATACGCAGTATTTT.

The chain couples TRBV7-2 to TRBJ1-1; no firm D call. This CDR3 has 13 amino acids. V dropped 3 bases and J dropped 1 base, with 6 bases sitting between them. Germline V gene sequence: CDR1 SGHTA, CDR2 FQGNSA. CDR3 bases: TGTGCCAGCAGCTTGAGGGAGAACACTGAAGCTTTCTTT. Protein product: CASSLRENTEAFF. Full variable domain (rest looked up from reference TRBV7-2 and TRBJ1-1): GAGVSQSPSNKVTEKGKDVELRCDPISGHTALYWYRQSLGQGLEFLIYFQGNSAPDKSGLPSDRFSAERTGGSVSTLTIQRTQQEDSAVYLCASSLRENTEAFFGQGTRLTVV.

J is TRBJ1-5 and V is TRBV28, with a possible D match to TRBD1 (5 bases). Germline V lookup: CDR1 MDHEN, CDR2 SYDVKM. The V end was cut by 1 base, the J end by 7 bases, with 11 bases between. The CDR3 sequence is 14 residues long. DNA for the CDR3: TGTGCCAGCAGTTTATTGCAGGGCGACCAGCCCCAGCATTTT. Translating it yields CASSLLQGDQPQHF.

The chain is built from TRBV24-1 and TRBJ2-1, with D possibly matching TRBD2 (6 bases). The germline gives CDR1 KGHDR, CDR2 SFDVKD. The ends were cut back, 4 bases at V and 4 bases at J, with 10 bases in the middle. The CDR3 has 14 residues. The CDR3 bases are TGTGCCACCAGTGACAGCGGGTGGTACAATGAGCAGTTCTTC. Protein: CATSDSGWYNEQFF.

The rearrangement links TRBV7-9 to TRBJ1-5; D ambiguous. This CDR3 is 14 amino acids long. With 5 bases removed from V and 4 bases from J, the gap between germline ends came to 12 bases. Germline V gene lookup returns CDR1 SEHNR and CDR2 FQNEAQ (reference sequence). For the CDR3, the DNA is TGTGCCAGCAGCCCGGGAGGAATAAATCAGCCCCAGCATTTT. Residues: CASSPGGINQPQHF.

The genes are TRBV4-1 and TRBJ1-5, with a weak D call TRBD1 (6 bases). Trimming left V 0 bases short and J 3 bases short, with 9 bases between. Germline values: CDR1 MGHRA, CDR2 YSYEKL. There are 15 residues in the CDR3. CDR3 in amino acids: CASSQDQGSNQPQHF. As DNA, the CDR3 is TGCGCCAGCAGCCAAGATCAGGGGTCCAATCAGCCCCAGCATTTT.

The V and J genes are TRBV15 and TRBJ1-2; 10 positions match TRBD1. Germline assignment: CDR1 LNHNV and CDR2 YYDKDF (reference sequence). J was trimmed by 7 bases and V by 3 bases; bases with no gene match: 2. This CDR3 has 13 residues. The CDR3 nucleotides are TGTGCCACCAGCAGTGGGACAGGGGTTGGCTACACCTTC. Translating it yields CATSSGTGVGYTF.

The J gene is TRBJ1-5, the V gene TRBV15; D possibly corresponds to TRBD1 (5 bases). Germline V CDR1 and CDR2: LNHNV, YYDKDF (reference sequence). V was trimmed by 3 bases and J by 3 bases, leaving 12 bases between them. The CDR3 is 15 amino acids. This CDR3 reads CATSSTDNPNQPQHF. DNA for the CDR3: TGTGCCACCAGCAGCACGGACAATCCCAATCAGCCCCAGCATTTT. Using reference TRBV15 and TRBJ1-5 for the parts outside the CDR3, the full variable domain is DAMVIQNPRYQVTQFGKPVTLSCSQTLNHNVMYWYQQKSSQAPKLLFHYYDKDFNNEADTPDNFQSRRPNTSFCFLDIRSPGLGDTAMYLCATSSTDNPNQPQHFGDGTRLSIL.

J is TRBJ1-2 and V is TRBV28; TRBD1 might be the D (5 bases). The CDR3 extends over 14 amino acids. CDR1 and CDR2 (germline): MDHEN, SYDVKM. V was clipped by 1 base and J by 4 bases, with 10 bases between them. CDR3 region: CASSLSTAIYGYTF. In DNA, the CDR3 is TGTGCCAGCAGTTTATCGACAGCCATCTATGGCTACACCTTC.

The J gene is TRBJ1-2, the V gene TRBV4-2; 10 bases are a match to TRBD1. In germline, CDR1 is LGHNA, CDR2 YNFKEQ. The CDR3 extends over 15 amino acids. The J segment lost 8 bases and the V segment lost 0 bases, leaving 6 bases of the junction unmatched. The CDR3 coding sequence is TGTGCCAGCAGCCAAGATAGGGGACAGGGGAGAGGCTACACCTTC. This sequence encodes CASSQDRGQGRGYTF.

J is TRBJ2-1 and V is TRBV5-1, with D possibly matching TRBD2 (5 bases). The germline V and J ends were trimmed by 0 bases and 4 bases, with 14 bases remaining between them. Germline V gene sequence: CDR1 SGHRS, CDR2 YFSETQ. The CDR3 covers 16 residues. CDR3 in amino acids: CASSLAGLNTYNEQFF. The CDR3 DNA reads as TGCGCCAGCAGCTTGGCCGGACTTAATACGTACAATGAGCAGTTCTTC.

CDR3 in DNA: TGTGCCAGCAGACCAGGGTGGGATGGGGCTTTCTTT. This sequence encodes CASRPGWDGAFF. The chain combines TRBV28 with TRBJ1-1, with D possibly being TRBD1 (5 bases). Looked up from germline, CDR1 is MDHEN and CDR2 is SYDVKM. Trimming shortened V by 6 bases and J by 11 bases, and 16 bases separated the two germline ends. CDR3 length equals 12 residues. The full variable domain, rest sourced from reference TRBV28 and TRBJ1-1, is DVKVTQSSRYLVKRTGEKVFLECVQDMDHENMFWYRQDPGLGLRLIYFSYDVKMKEKGDIPEGYSVSREKKERFSLILESASTNQTSMYLCASRPGWDGAFFGQGTRLTVV.

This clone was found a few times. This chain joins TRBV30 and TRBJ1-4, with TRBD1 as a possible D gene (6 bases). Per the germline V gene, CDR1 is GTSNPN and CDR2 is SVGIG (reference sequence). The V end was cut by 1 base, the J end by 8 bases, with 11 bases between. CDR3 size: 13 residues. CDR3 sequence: CAWSGGGREKLFF. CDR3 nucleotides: TGTGCCTGGAGTGGAGGGGGAAGAGAAAAACTGTTTTTT.

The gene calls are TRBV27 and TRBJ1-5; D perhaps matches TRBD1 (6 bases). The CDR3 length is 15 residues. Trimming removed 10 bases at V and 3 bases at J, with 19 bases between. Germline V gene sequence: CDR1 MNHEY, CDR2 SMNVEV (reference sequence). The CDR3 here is CATSRGAELNQPQHF. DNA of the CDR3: TGTGCCACCAGCCGGGGGGCAGAACTCAATCAGCCCCAGCATTTT.

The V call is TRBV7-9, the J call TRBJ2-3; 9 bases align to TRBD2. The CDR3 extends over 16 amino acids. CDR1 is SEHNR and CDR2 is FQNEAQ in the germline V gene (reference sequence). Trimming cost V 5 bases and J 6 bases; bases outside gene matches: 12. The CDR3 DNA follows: TGTGCCAGCAGCGTCAGTGGGAGCGGGAGGACGGATACGCAGTATTTT. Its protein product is CASSVSGSGRTDTQYF.

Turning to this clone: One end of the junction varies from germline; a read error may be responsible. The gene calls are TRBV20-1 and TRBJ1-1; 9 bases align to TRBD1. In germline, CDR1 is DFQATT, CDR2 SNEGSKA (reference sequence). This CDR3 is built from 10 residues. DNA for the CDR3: TGCAGTGCTAACGGACAGGGGATTCTCTTT. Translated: CSANGQGILF.

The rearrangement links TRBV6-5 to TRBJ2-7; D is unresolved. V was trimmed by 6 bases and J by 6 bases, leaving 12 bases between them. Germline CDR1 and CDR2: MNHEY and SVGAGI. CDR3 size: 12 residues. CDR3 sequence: CASSPSHFEQYF. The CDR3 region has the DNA TGTGCCAGCAGCCCCAGTCATTTCGAGCAGTACTTC.

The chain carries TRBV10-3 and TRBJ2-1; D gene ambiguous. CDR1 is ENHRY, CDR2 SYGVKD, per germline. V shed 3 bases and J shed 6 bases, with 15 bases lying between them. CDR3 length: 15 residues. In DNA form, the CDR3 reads TGTGCCATCAGTGACCAAGGAACACAGTTCAATGAGCAGTTCTTC. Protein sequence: CAISDQGTQFNEQFF.

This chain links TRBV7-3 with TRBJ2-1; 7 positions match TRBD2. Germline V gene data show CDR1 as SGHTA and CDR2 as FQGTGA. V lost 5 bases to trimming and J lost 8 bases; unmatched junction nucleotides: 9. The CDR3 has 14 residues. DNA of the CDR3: TGTGCCAGCAGCCTGGGAGGGGCGAGCGATGAGCAGTTCTTC. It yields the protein CASSLGGASDEQFF.

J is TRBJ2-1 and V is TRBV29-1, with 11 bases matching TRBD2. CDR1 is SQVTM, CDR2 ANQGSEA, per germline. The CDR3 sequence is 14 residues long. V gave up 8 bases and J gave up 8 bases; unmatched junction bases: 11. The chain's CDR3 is CSSTGTSGIDEQFF. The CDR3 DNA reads TGCAGCTCAACCGGGACTAGCGGCATCGATGAGCAGTTCTTC.

The CDR3 here is CASSYGDSYNEQFF. CDR3 DNA sequence: TGTGCCAGCTCATACGGGGACTCCTACAATGAGCAGTTCTTC. The rearrangement joins TRBV27 to TRBJ2-1, with D maybe TRBD2 (5 bases). Germline V CDR1 and CDR2: MNHEY, SMNVEV (reference sequence). This CDR3 has 14 residues. V gave up 8 bases and J gave up 0 bases, with 11 bases separating them.

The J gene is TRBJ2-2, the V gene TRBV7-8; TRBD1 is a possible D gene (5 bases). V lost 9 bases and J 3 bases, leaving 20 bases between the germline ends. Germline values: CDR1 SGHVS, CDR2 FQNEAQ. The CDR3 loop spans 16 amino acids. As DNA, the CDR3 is TGTGCCAGTAACATACACGGAACAGGAGACACCGGGGAGCTGTTTTTT. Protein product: CASNIHGTGDTGELFF.

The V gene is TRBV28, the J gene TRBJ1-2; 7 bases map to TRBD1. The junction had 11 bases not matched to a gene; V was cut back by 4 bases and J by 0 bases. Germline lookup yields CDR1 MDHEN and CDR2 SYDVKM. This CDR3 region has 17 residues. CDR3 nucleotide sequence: TGTGCCAGCAGTTCCCGGGGCAGGGGGGATACTAACTATGGCTACACCTTC. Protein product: CASSSRGRGDTNYGYTF.

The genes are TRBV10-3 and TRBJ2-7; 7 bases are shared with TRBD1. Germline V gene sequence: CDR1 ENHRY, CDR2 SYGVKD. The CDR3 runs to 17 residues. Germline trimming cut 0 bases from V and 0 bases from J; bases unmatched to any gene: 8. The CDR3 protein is CAISESIATGSSYEQYF. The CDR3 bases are TGTGCCATCAGTGAGTCGATCGCGACAGGGAGCTCCTACGAGCAGTACTTC.

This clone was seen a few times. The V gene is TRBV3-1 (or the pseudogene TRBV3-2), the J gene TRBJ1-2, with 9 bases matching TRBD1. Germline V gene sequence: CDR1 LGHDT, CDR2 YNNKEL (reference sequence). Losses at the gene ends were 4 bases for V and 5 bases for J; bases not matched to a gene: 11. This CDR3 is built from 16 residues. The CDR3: CASSLRDPGQGYGYTF. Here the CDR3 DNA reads TGTGCCAGCAGCCTACGAGATCCGGGACAGGGATATGGCTACACCTTC.

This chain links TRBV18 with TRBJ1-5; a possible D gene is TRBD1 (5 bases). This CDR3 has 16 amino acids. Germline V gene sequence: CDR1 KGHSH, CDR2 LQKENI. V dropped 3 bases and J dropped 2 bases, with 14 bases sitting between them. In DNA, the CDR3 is TGTGCCAGCTCACCGGTGGGGCAGGGCGGCAATCAGCCCCAGCATTTT. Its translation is CASSPVGQGGNQPQHF. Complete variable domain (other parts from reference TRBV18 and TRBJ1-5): NAGVMQNPRHLVRRRGQEARLRCSPMKGHSHVYWYRQLPEEGLKFMVYLQKENIIDESGMPKERFSAEFPKEGPSILRIQQVVRGDSAAYFCASSPVGQGGNQPQHFGDGTRLSIL.

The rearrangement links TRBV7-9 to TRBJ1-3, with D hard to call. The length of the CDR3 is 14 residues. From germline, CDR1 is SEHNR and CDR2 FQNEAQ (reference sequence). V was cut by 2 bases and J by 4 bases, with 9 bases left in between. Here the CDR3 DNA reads TGTGCCAGCAGCTTACAGGAGGACGGAAACACCATATATTTT. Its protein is CASSLQEDGNTIYF.

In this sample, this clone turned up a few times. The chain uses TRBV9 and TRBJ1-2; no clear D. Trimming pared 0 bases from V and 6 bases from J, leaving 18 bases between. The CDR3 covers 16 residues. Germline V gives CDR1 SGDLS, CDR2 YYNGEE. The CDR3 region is CASSVGMGRFQDGYTF. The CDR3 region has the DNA TGTGCCAGCAGCGTAGGGATGGGGAGGTTCCAGGATGGCTACACCTTC.